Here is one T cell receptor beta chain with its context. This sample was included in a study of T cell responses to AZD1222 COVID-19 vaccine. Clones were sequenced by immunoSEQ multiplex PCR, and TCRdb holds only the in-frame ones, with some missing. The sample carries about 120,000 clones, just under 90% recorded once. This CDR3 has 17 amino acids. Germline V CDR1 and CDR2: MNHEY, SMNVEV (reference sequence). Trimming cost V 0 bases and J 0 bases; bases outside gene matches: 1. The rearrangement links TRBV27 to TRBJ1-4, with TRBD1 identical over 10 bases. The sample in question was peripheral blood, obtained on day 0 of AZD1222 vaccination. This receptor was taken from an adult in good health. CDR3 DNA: TGTGCCAGCAGTTTATCCGGACAGGGGGCAACTAATGAAAAACTGTTTTTT. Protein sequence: CASSLSGQGATNEKLFF.